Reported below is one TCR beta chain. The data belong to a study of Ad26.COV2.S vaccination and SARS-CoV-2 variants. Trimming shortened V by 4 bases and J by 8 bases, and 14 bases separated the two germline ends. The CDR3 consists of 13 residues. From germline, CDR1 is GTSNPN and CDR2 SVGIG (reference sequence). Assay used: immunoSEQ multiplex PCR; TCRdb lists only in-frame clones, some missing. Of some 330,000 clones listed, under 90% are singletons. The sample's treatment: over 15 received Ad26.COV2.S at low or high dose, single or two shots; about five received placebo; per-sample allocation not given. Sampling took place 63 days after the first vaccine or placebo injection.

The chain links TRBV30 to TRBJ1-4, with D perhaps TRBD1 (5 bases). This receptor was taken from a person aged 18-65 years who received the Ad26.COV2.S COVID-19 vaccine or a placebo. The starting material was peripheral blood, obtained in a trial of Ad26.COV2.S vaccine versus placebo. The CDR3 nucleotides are TGTGCCTGGAATGGTGGGGGAGAAGAAAAACTGTTTTTT. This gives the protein CAWNGGGEEKLFF.